This T cell receptor beta chain stems from a study of long-term antiretroviral therapy in people with HIV (dated by TCRdb to 2022 to 2024). Context from the whole study: The earliest samples were collected about a decade before the 2015 WHO recommendation for immediate ART, when ART was typically delayed until CD4 counts fell. Whether ART initiation and durable HIV suppression were associated with changes in peripheral blood TRB repertoire composition and diversity was tested in a retrospective serial study. A total of about 180 cryopreserved PBMC samples were contributed to the cohort by 30 adults with confirmed HIV infection, with samples collected serially over a mean of approximately six years (range 1-12). About 40% of the 30 participants with HIV were female. No cross-contamination during QIAcube processing was seen in test extractions of a monoclonal T-cell line run alongside 33 polyclonal samples.

To be included, a participant needed at least one PBMC sample from before ART initiation plus at least two post-ART samples. Treatment was received in the United States of America by all participants with HIV. Before DNA extraction, cryopreserved samples of about 0.9-11 million PBMC were thawed and then washed. At the time of the earliest PBMC sample, participants with HIV were aged between 23 and 54 years. Per participant, PBMC samples came from 1-4 timepoints prior to ART initiation and 2-8 timepoints following ART initiation, for a median of 7 samples. Serial HIV viral load, CD4+ T-cell count, ART history and demographic data were obtained for every participant. A Qiagen kit on a QIAcube was used to extract genomic DNA from unsorted PBMC, with samples processed in batches of 12. The immunoSEQ hsTCRB v3.0 assay was used at survey level resolution to sequence the TRB variable region. The target sequencing depth for TRB was 40,000-50,000 T-cell genomes per sample. An Illumina MiSeq with a v3 150-cycle kit was used to sequence the pooled TRB libraries. Regarding the original processing steps: Repertoire analysis was run in R within a reproducible Nextflow workflow that covered QC, data transformation and analysis. Custom analyses were implemented in LymphoSeq2, an R package for AIRR-Seq data exploration. A few samples that yielded fewer than 5000 total TRB sequences were excluded, so that 188 HIV repertoires were analyzed. Among the roughly 200 retained HIV repertoires, 55 to 60 were collected before ART initiation and about 130 were collected after ART initiation. Repertoires were downsampled to 5000 TRB nucleotide sequences, with summary statistics averaged over 100 downsampling iterations. Only TRB sequences with CDR3 regions of at least seven amino acids were retained for analysis. Two measures captured diversity: a Shannon entropy-derived clonality score and the Gini coefficient. In repertoire networks, the top 5000 CDR3 amino acid sequences were linked whenever an edit distance of one separated two sequences. GLIPH2 predicted antigen specificity groups and MHC restriction for TRB CDR3 amino acid sequences. Known CMV, EBV, HIV or tissue antigen associations were flagged by matching CDR3 amino acid sequences against VDJdb and McPAS-TCR. Pre-ART, post-ART and control groups were compared with Wilcoxon signed-rank tests and Holm-Bonferroni correction. TCRdb took over this immuneACCESS table, retaining in-frame rearrangements with V and J assigned. Such tables are incomplete; in checked studies, under half of the missing clones stem from an unresolved V gene, and the remainder is unexplained. V, J and clone size reflect that table, while D and trimming were determined from the DNA. The sample table contains tens of thousands of clones; only one count was recorded for approximately 80% of them. The ten largest clones take up roughly 14% of the sample.

To note about this clone: No cognate antigen has been identified for it. The sample holds no much larger clone one base away, and base qualities are not on file.

General findings and caveats noted by the study authors: Expanded TRB clones identified before ART initiation dominated the repertoire across all time points, though the dominance fluctuated and decreased in many PLHIV after ART. Because cell numbers in pre-ART samples were limited, unsorted PBMC were profiled instead of sorted CD4+ and CD8+ T cells. CDR3 length ranges in HIV repertoires were narrower than in controls, and network structure suggested an antigen-experienced repertoire with only a slight naive shift after ART. Since PBMC availability was limited, sequencing covered only the TCR beta chain, with no alpha chain pairing. Samples dated from about 2003 to 2018, and the ART regimens used may be less effective than current ones. No data were available on ART adherence, viral resistance or therapy changes, limiting inferences about post-ART repertoire changes. Starting ART was linked to a significant rise in TRB diversity, yet even with long-term ART the diversity remained significantly lower than in transplant donor controls.

Counted from cysteine to phenylalanine, this CDR3 has 12 amino acids. Of the read, only the CDR3 DNA is kept; its 36 bases are in frame from base 1. Trimmed from V: 3 bases; trimmed from J: 6 bases; junction bases lacking a gene match: 1. CDR1 SGHNT and CDR2 YYREEE are derived from the germline V gene (reference sequence). The chain is encoded by TRBV5-4 joined to TRBJ2-7; the central 9 bases match TRBD2. Specimen: unsorted PBMCs, collected 0.3 years after starting antiretroviral therapy. This clonotype was sampled from a man between 18 and 29 years old with HIV. The CDR3 amino acid sequence is: CASSSLAGEQYF. The bases read TGTGCCAGCAGCTCACTAGCGGGCGAGCAGTACTTC.